The 29 T cell receptor beta chains in this list originate from one sample, sequenced in a study of T cells after posttransplantation cyclophosphamide. Sequenced by immunoSEQ multiplex PCR; TCRdb stores in-frame clones only, minus some. The sample records just over 20,000 clones, less than 99% being singletons. Cells defined as naive were viable CD3+CD4+ or CD3+CD8+ and CCR7+CD45RA+CD45RO-CD95-CD27+CD28+. The material sequenced was naive CD4+ T cells sorted from PBMCs. The receptors come from a middle-aged man in good health, CMV-negative, and a related stem cell transplant donor.

This chain uses TRBV28 with TRBJ2-3; tentative D call: TRBD2 (6 bases). V gave up 8 bases and J gave up 4 bases, with 22 bases separating them. Germline assignment: CDR1 MDHEN and CDR2 SYDVKM. CDR3 size: 16 residues. DNA of the CDR3: TGTGCCAGCGTGCGTTATGGATGGGAGGATCCAGATACGCAGTATTTT. It yields the protein CASVRYGWEDPDTQYF. The complete variable domain, with remaining parts taken from reference TRBV28 and TRBJ2-3, reads DVKVTQSSRYLVKRTGEKVFLECVQDMDHENMFWYRQDPGLGLRLIYFSYDVKMKEKGDIPEGYSVSREKKERFSLILESASTNQTSMYLCASVRYGWEDPDTQYFGPGTRLTVL.

The V and J genes are TRBV2 and TRBJ2-7, with a possible D match to TRBD1 (5 bases). This CDR3 comprises 13 residues. Germline V gene data show CDR1 as SNHLY and CDR2 as FYNNEI. Trimming left V 7 bases short and J 4 bases short, with 14 bases between. The CDR3 DNA sequence: TGTGCCAGCAATTCAGAAAGGGGTTACGAGCAGTACTTC. As protein: CASNSERGYEQYF.

V and J are TRBV7-9 and TRBJ2-7, with 13 bases identical to TRBD2. The CDR3 contains 15 residues. The germline gives CDR1 SEHNR, CDR2 FQNEAQ (reference sequence). J gave up 6 bases and V 5 bases, and 7 bases lay outside the gene matches. The CDR3 is CASSIGLAGVGEQYF. The CDR3, as DNA: TGTGCCAGCAGCATTGGACTAGCGGGAGTAGGCGAGCAGTACTTC.

This chain uses TRBV6-6 with TRBJ2-1, with D possibly matching TRBD2 (5 bases). Trimming took 2 bases from V and 9 from J, leaving 5 bases between them. CDR1 and CDR2 (germline): MNHNY, SVGAGI (reference sequence). The CDR3 loop spans 11 amino acids. The CDR3 region has the DNA TGTGCCAGCAGTTACCGGGGTGAGCAGTTCTTC. This sequence encodes CASSYRGEQFF.

In the case of this clone: Other DNA sequences of this sample code for an identical CDR3. This rearrangement joins TRBV7-9 to TRBJ2-7; TRBD2 might be the D (5 bases). Per the germline V gene, CDR1 is SEHNR and CDR2 is FQNEAQ (reference sequence). V was cut by 4 bases and J by 6 bases, with 10 bases left in between. The CDR3 is 12 amino acids. The CDR3, as DNA: TGTGCCAGCAGCTCTGGAGGTGGCGAGCAGTACTTC. Translation: CASSSGGGEQYF.

This chain links TRBV10-3 with TRBJ2-1, with D perhaps TRBD2 (5 bases). V lost 3 bases, J lost 5 bases, and 8 bases lay in between. Germline values: CDR1 ENHRY, CDR2 SYGVKD. This CDR3 has 13 amino acids. The CDR3 protein is CAISEQRNNEQFF. CDR3 sequence (DNA): TGTGCCATCAGTGAACAGCGGAACAATGAGCAGTTCTTC.

V gene TRBV5-1 combines with J gene TRBJ2-1; TRBD2 agrees at 9 bases. Germline CDR1 reads SGHRS; CDR2 reads YFSETQ. Germline trimming cut 4 bases from V and 1 base from J; bases unmatched to any gene: 12. The CDR3 has 18 residues. The CDR3 loop is CASSPEVSGRFSYNEQFF. The CDR3 coding sequence is TGCGCCAGCAGCCCTGAGGTTAGCGGGAGATTTTCCTACAATGAGCAGTTCTTC.

This sequence joins TRBV23-1 and TRBJ2-3; 13 bases line up with TRBD2. TRBV23-1 falls under the ORF class, with uncertain function. The ends lost 9 bases at V and 1 base at J; junction bases unmatched: 1. This CDR3 is built from 14 residues. The DNA of the CDR3 is TGCGCCAGGGGACTAGCGGGACGCACAGATACGCAGTATTTT. The encoded protein is CARGLAGRTDTQYF.

This clone appeared once. The chain couples TRBV7-3 to TRBJ2-2; the match to TRBD2 covers 10 bases. J gave up 4 bases and V 7 bases, and 9 bases lay outside the gene matches. Germline CDR1 and CDR2: SGHTA and FQGTGA. The CDR3 spans 16 residues. The CDR3 region has the DNA TGTGCCAGCACTTCAGCGGGAGGGCCAGGCACCGGGGAGCTGTTTTTT. This encodes CASTSAGGPGTGELFF.

This clone is a singleton in its sample. The chain couples TRBV6-1 to TRBJ2-7; 8 nucleotides agree with TRBD1. The germline V gene encodes CDR1 MNHNS and CDR2 SASEGT. The V gene end was trimmed by 0 bases and the J gene end by 4 bases; junction bases not matched to a gene: 5. There are 15 residues in the CDR3. This CDR3 is CASSEATGDLYEQYF. As DNA, the CDR3 is TGTGCCAGCAGTGAAGCGACAGGGGACTTGTACGAGCAGTACTTC.

The CDR3 DNA follows: TGTGCCAGCAGTTACGGACGGGAGTCCTATGGCTACACCTTC. Protein: CASSYGRESYGYTF. The chain links TRBV6-5 to TRBJ1-2, with D unresolved. The germline CDR1 and CDR2 sequences are MNHEY and SVGAGI. Trimming pared 2 bases from V and 4 bases from J, leaving 11 bases between. CDR3 length equals 14 residues.

This clone came up once. This chain connects TRBV18 to TRBJ2-5; TRBD1 matches 8 bases. Germline-derived CDR1 and CDR2 are KGHSH and LQKENI. The ends lost 2 bases at V and 5 bases at J; junction bases unmatched: 13. The CDR3 consists of 17 residues. The CDR3 sequence: CASSPAGTGGSGETQYF. DNA of the CDR3: TGTGCCAGCTCACCAGCGGGGACAGGCGGGTCTGGGGAGACCCAGTACTTC.

The CDR3 here is CASSPPSGTDTQYF. Written as DNA, the CDR3 is TGTGCCAGCTCACCACCTTCGGGCACAGATACGCAGTATTTT. The V and J genes are TRBV18 and TRBJ2-3; no reliable D call. The CDR3 runs 14 residues. With 0 bases removed from V and 1 base from J, the gap between germline ends came to 5 bases. From germline, CDR1 is KGHSH and CDR2 LQKENI.

The chain combines TRBV10-1 with TRBJ2-3, with a tentative D call TRBD1 (5 bases). V lost 3 bases to trimming and J lost 1 base, with 17 bases between them. This CDR3 has 17 residues. Germline V gene data show CDR1 as WNHNN and CDR2 as SYGVQD (reference sequence). The CDR3, as DNA: TGCGCCAGCAGTGACCAGGGCGTACGGGTAGGCACAGATACGCAGTATTTT. The encoded protein is CASSDQGVRVGTDTQYF.

The chain recombines TRBV5-1 with TRBJ2-7, with 9 positions matching TRBD1. J lost 2 bases, V lost 7 bases, and 7 bases had no gene match. The germline CDR1 and CDR2 sequences are SGHRS and YFSETQ. This CDR3 contains 14 residues. CDR3 protein: CASRGQGGAYEQYF. The CDR3 nucleotides read TGCGCCAGCCGGGGACAGGGAGGGGCCTACGAGCAGTACTTC.

Only one count was recorded for this clone. V and J are TRBV28 and TRBJ2-5; weak D call: TRBD2 (5 bases). This CDR3 is 16 amino acids long. Trimming removed 5 bases from V and 0 bases from J, with 16 bases in between. CDR1 is MDHEN and CDR2 is SYDVKM in the germline V gene. The CDR3 region has the DNA TGTGCCAGCAGTACCCCGGAGGCGGAGTACCAAGAGACCCAGTACTTC. Amino acids: CASSTPEAEYQETQYF.

This chain uses TRBV19 with TRBJ1-1, with 7 nucleotides matching TRBD1. This CDR3 spans 13 amino acids. J was trimmed by 5 bases and V by 8 bases; bases with no gene match: 8. Germline V CDR1 and CDR2: LNHDA, SQIVND (reference sequence). CDR3 DNA: TGTGCCAGTGAAAGGGGGCTGGGGACTGAAGCTTTCTTT. This codes for CASERGLGTEAFF.

The V gene is TRBV5-1, the J gene TRBJ2-7; no clear D gene. CDR1 and CDR2 from the germline V gene are SGHRS and YFSETQ. This CDR3 is 14 amino acids long. Trimming removed 3 bases from V and 2 bases from J, with 12 bases in between. The chain's CDR3 is CASSSSGFPYEQYF. In nucleotides, the CDR3 is TGCGCCAGCAGCTCTTCAGGATTCCCCTACGAGCAGTACTTC. The variable domain in full, with the rest retrieved from reference TRBV5-1 and TRBJ2-7, is KAGVTQTPRYLIKTRGQQVTLSCSPISGHRSVSWYQQTPGQGLQFLFEYFSETQRNKGNFPGRFSGRQFSNSRSEMNVSTLELGDSALYLCASSSSGFPYEQYFGPGTRLTVT.

V and J are TRBV28 and TRBJ1-1; D call uncertain. V was shortened by 10 bases and J by 3 bases, with 15 bases between the two germline ends. This CDR3 is built from 13 residues. CDR1 and CDR2 (germline): MDHEN, SYDVKM. CDR3 bases: TGTGCCACCCTAAACGACATCCACACTGAAGCTTTCTTT. Protein product: CATLNDIHTEAFF.

This chain connects TRBV5-4 to TRBJ1-5; D is perhaps TRBD1 (5 bases). V shed 0 bases and J shed 3 bases, with 7 bases lying between them. The CDR3 has 14 amino acids. In germline, CDR1 is SGHNT, CDR2 YYREEE (reference sequence). CDR3 amino acids: CASSLGQHNQPQHF. CDR3 sequence (DNA): TGTGCCAGCAGCTTGGGACAGCACAATCAGCCCCAGCATTTT. Looking up the rest from reference TRBV5-4 and TRBJ1-5 gives the full variable domain: ETGVTQSPTHLIKTRGQQVTLRCSSQSGHNTVSWYQQALGQGPQFIFQYYREEENGRGNFPPRFSGLQFPNYSSELNVNALELDDSALYLCASSLGQHNQPQHFGDGTRLSIL.

J is TRBJ1-1 and V is TRBV7-8; weak D call: TRBD1 (6 bases). V shed 2 bases and J shed 4 bases, with 11 bases lying between them. The CDR3 length is 14 residues. Germline V gene lookup returns CDR1 SGHVS and CDR2 FQNEAQ. The CDR3 reads CASSLKGVGTEAFF. The CDR3, as DNA: TGTGCCAGCAGCTTAAAGGGGGTAGGCACTGAAGCTTTCTTT.

V is TRBV7-2 and J is TRBJ1-5; D unclear. Germline V gene data show CDR1 as SGHTA and CDR2 as FQGNSA. The CDR3 has 14 residues. Trimming removed 4 bases from V and 3 bases from J, with 10 bases in between. CDR3 DNA: TGTGCCAGCAGCTCCGGTACTTACAATCAGCCCCAGCATTTT. Protein product: CASSSGTYNQPQHF.

The V gene is TRBV30, the J gene TRBJ2-1; D unclear. The ends were cut back, 0 bases at V and 12 bases at J, with 15 bases in the middle. Germline loops: CDR1 GTSNPN, CDR2 SVGIG (reference sequence). There are 13 residues in the CDR3. The CDR3 nucleotides read TGTGCCTGGAGTGTCCGAGGCTACCACGGGCAGTTCTTC. It translates to CAWSVRGYHGQFF.

This chain links TRBV5-4 with TRBJ2-1; no clear D gene. The CDR3 extends over 14 amino acids. Trimming took 1 base from V and 0 from J, leaving 5 bases between them. Per germline, CDR1 SGHNT and CDR2 YYREEE (reference sequence). The CDR3 DNA reads TGTGCCAGCAGCTTGCCCAGCTCCTACAATGAGCAGTTCTTC. This translates into CASSLPSSYNEQFF.

The count of this clone is one. This chain connects TRBV18 to TRBJ2-7; 7 nucleotides match TRBD2. This CDR3 is built from 13 residues. Germline assignment: CDR1 KGHSH and CDR2 LQKENI. The V segment lost 3 bases and the J segment 2 bases; nucleotides outside the gene matches: 1. In nucleotides, the CDR3 is TGTGCCAGCTCACCGGGAGGGCCCTACGAGCAGTACTTC. Translation: CASSPGGPYEQYF. Full variable domain (rest looked up from reference TRBV18 and TRBJ2-7): NAGVMQNPRHLVRRRGQEARLRCSPMKGHSHVYWYRQLPEEGLKFMVYLQKENIIDESGMPKERFSAEFPKEGPSILRIQQVVRGDSAAYFCASSPGGPYEQYFGPGTRLTVT.

This clone was detected only once. The gene calls are TRBV7-2 and TRBJ2-1; 11 nucleotides align to TRBD2. CDR3 length: 15 residues. Germline V gene sequence: CDR1 SGHTA, CDR2 FQGNSA. The V and J ends lost 5 bases and 5 bases, in that order; junction bases with no gene match: 5. CDR3 region: CASSTGTSGNNEQFF. In nucleotides, the CDR3 is TGTGCCAGCAGCACTGGGACTAGCGGAAACAATGAGCAGTTCTTC.

The V gene is TRBV5-4, the J gene TRBJ1-3; D gene ambiguous. CDR1 and CDR2 (germline): SGHNT, YYREEE (reference sequence). The CDR3 covers 16 residues. The ends were cut back, 1 base at V and 0 bases at J, with 11 bases in the middle. The CDR3 sequence: CASSLMSGFSGNTIYF. The CDR3 DNA is TGTGCCAGCAGCTTGATGTCGGGTTTCTCTGGAAACACCATATATTTT.

This clone was seen only a few times. This sequence joins TRBV19 and TRBJ1-5; 7 bases map to TRBD1. The CDR3 consists of 14 residues. The germline V gene encodes CDR1 LNHDA and CDR2 SQIVND (reference sequence). The J segment lost 2 bases and the V segment lost 7 bases, leaving 5 bases of the junction unmatched. The CDR3 bases are TGTGCCAGTACAGGGGGAGGAGGCAATCAGCCCCAGCATTTT. It codes for CASTGGGGNQPQHF.

The genes are TRBV7-2 and TRBJ1-5, with 7 nucleotides matching TRBD1. The V gene end was trimmed by 5 bases and the J gene end by 3 bases; junction bases not matched to a gene: 10. From germline, CDR1 is SGHTA and CDR2 FQGNSA. This CDR3 contains 16 residues. This CDR3 is CASSPPTGIDNQPQHF. CDR3 DNA: TGTGCCAGCAGCCCCCCGACAGGGATTGACAATCAGCCCCAGCATTTT. The full variable domain, its missing parts supplied by reference TRBV7-2 and TRBJ1-5, is GAGVSQSPSNKVTEKGKDVELRCDPISGHTALYWYRQSLGQGLEFLIYFQGNSAPDKSGLPSDRFSAERTGGSVSTLTIQRTQQEDSAVYLCASSPPTGIDNQPQHFGDGTRLSIL.